This record looks at one T cell receptor beta chain sequence and its context. Its antigen is unidentified. The time point was: week 47, end of study. Vaccination used 300 ug of mutant IDH1 20-mer peptide per dose, with topical imiquimod. The data were taken from a study of a mutant IDH1 vaccine in newly diagnosed glioma. Study background: The initiation of vaccination occurred 4-6 weeks after radiotherapy alone, or with temozolomide cycles. Weeks 35 and 47 hosted visits V12 and V13, respectively. Sex distribution of treated patients was around 62% male and around 38% female; mean age was around 40 years.

TCRdb keeps only in-frame clones here, not all; method: immunoSEQ multiplex PCR. Among around 50,000 clones listed, 70% to 85% were seen once. The CDR3 covers 17 residues. The ends lost 0 bases at V and 7 bases at J; junction bases unmatched: 11. Germline V lookup: CDR1 KGHSH, CDR2 LQKENI. Here the sequenced sample was PBMCs, taken from a glioma patient whose treatment included an IDH1 peptide vaccine. This sequence originates from a woman aged 25 to 39 with glioma. Some clones in this sample may be carry-over from other donors' samples. The rearrangement links TRBV18 to TRBJ1-1, with 10 bases lining up with TRBD1. The CDR3 spells CASSPPHPGQGRGEAFF. The CDR3, as DNA: TGTGCCAGCTCACCACCGCATCCGGGACAGGGGCGGGGTGAAGCTTTCTTT.